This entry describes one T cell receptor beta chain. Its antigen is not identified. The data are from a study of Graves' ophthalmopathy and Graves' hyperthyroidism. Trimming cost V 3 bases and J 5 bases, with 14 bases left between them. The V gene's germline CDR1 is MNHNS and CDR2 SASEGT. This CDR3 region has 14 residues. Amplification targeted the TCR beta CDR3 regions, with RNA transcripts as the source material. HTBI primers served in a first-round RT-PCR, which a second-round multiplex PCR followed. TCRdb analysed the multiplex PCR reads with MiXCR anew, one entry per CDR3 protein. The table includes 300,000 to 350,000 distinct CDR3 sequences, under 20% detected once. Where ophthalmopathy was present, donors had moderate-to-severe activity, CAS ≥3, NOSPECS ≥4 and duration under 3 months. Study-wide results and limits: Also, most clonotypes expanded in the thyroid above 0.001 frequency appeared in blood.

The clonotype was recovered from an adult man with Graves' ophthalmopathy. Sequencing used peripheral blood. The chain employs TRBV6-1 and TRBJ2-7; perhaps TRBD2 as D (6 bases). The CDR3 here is CASSEAGRSDEQYF. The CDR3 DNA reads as TGTGCCAGCAGTGAGGCGGGACGGAGCGACGAGCAGTACTTC.